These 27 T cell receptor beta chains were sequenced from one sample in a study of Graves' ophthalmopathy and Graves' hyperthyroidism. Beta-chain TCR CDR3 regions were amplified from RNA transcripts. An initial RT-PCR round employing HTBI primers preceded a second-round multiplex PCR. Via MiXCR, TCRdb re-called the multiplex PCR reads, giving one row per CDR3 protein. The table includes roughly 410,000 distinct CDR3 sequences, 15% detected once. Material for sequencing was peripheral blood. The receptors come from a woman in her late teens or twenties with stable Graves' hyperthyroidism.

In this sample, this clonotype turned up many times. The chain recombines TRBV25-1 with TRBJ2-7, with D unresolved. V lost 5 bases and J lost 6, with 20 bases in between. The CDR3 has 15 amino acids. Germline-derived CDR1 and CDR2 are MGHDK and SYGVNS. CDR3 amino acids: CASSPTPSPTTEQYF. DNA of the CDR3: TGTGCCAGCAGTCCGACCCCGTCCCCTACTACCGAGCAGTACTTC.

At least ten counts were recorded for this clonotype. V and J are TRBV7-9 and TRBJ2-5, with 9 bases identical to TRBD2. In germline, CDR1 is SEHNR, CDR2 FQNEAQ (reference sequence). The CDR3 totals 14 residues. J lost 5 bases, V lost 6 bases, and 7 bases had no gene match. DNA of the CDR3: TGTGCCAGCAGTCAACGCGGGGGGGCGGAGACCCAGTACTTC. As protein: CASSQRGGAETQYF.

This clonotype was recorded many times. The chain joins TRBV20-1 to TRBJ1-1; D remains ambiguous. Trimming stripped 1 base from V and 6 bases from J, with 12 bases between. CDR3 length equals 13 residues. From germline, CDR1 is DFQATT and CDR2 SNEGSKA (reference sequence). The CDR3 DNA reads TGCAGTGCTAGAGGATCTGGGTCGGCTGAAGCTTTCTTT. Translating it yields CSARGSGSAEAFF.

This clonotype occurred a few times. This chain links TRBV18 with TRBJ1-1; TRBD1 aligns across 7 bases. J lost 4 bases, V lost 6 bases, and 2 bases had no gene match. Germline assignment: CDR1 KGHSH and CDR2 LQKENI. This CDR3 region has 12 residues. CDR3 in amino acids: CASSDRATEAFF. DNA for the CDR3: TGTGCCAGCTCCGACAGGGCCACTGAAGCTTTCTTT.

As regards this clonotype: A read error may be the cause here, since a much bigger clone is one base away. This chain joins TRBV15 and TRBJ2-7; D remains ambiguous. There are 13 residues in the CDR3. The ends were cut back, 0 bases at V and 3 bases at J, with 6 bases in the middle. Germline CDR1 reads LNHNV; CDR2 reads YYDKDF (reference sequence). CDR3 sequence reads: CATSREGVYEQYV. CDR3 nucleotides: TGTGCCACCAGCAGAGAAGGTGTCTACGAGCAGTACGTC.

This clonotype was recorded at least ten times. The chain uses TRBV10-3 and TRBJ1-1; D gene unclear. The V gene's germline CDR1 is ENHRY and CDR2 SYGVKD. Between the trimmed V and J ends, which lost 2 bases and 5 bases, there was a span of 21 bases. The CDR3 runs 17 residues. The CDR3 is CAISEKAGLTRVTEAFF. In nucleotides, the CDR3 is TGTGCCATCAGTGAGAAAGCGGGGTTAACAAGGGTAACTGAAGCTTTCTTT.

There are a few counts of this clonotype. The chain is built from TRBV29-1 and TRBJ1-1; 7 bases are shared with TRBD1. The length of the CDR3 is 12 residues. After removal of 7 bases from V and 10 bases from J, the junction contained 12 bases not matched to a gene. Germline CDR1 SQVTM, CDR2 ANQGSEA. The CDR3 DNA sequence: TGCAGCGGAGGACAGGAGAGGAATAGAGCTTTCTTT. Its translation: CSGGQERNRAFF.

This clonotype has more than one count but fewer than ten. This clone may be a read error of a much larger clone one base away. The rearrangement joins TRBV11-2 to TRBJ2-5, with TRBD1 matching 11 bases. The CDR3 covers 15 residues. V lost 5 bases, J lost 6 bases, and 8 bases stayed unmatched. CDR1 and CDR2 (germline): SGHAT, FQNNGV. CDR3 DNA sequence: TGTGCCAGCAGCCCAGAGGACAGGGGGCTGCAGACCCAGTACTTC. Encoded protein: CASSPEDRGLQTQYF.

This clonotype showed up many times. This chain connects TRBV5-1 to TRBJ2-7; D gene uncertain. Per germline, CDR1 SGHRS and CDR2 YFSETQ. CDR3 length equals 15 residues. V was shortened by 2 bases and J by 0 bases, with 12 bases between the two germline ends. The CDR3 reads CASSFGVQSSYEQYF. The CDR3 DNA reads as TGCGCCAGCAGCTTTGGCGTGCAGAGCTCCTACGAGCAGTACTTC. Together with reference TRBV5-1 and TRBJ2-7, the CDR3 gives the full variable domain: KAGVTQTPRYLIKTRGQQVTLSCSPISGHRSVSWYQQTPGQGLQFLFEYFSETQRNKGNFPGRFSGRQFSNSRSEMNVSTLELGDSALYLCASSFGVQSSYEQYFGPGTRLTVT.

CDR3 sequence reads: CASSEDWGYSNQPQHF. As DNA, the CDR3 is TGTGCCAGCAGTGAAGACTGGGGTTATAGCAATCAGCCCCAGCATTTT. The chain carries TRBV6-1 and TRBJ1-5; no firm D call. This CDR3 spans 16 amino acids. Between the trimmed V and J ends, which lost 1 base and 0 bases, there was a span of 10 bases. CDR1 MNHNS and CDR2 SASEGT come from the germline V gene.

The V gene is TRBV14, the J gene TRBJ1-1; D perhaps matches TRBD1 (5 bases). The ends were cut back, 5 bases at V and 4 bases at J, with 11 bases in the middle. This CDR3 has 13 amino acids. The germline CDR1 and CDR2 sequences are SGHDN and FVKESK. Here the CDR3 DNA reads TGTGCCAGCAGCTCCGGGGGGACCACTGAAGCTTTCTTT. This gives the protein CASSSGGTTEAFF.

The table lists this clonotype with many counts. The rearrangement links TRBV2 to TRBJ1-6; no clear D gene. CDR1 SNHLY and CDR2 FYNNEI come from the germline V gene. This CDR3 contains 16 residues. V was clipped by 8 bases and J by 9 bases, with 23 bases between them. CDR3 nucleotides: TGTGCCAGCGAAGGCGGTATGGCAACCGGGATTTCACCCCTCCACTTT. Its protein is CASEGGMATGISPLHF.

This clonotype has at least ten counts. CDR3 nucleotide sequence: TGTGCCAGTGCAGTCGGGGCAGGGAACGTGCAGCCCCAGCATTTT. Translating gives CASAVGAGNVQPQHF. The chain recombines TRBV19 with TRBJ1-5; D is perhaps TRBD1 (5 bases). The CDR3 runs 15 residues. Germline V gives CDR1 LNHDA, CDR2 SQIVND (reference sequence). V lost 8 bases and J 7 bases, leaving 21 bases between the germline ends.

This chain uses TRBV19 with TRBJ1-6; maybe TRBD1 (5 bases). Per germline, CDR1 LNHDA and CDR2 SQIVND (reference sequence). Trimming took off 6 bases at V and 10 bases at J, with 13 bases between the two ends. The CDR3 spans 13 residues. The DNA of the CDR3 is TGTGCCAGTAGCCCGGACATAGACTCACCCCTCCACTTT. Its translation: CASSPDIDSPLHF.

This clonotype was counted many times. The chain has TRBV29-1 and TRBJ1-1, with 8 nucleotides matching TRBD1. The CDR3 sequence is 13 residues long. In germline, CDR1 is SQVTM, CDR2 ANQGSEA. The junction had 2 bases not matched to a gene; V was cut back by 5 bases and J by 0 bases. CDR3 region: CSVTTGVNTEAFF. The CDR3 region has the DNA TGCAGCGTTACGACAGGGGTGAACACTGAAGCTTTCTTT.

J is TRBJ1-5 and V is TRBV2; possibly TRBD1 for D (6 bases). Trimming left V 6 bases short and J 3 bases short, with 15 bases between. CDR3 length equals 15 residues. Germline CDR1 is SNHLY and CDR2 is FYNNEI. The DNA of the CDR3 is TGTGCCAGCAGCCCCGGGGGGACAACCAATCAGCCCCAGCATTTT. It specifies CASSPGGTTNQPQHF.

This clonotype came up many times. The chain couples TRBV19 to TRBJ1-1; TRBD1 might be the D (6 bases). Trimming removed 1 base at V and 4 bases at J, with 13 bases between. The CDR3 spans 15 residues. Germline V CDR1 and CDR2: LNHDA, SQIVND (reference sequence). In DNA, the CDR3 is TGTGCCAGTAGTATAGGTAAAGGGGGAATCACTGAAGCTTTCTTT. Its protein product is CASSIGKGGITEAFF.

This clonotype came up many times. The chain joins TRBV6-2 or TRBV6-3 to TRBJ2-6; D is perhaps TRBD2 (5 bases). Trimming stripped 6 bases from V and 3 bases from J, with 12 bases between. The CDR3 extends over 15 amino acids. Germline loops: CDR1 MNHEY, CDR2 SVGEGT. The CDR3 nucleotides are TGTGCCAGCAGCCTCGAGGGATATGGGGCCAACGTCCTGACTTTC. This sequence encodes CASSLEGYGANVLTF.

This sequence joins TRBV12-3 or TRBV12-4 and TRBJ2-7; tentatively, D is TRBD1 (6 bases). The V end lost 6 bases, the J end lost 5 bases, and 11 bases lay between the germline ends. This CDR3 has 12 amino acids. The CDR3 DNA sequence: TGTGCCAGCAGCTACACAGGGAACGAGCAGTACTTC. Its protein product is CASSYTGNEQYF.

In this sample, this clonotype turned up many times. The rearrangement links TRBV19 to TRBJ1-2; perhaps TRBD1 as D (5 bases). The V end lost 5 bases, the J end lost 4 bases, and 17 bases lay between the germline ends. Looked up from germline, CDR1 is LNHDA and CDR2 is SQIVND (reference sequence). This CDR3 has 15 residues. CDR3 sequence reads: CASSPNLPGGYGYTF. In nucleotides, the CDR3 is TGTGCCAGTAGTCCAAACCTACCCGGGGGCTATGGCTACACCTTC.

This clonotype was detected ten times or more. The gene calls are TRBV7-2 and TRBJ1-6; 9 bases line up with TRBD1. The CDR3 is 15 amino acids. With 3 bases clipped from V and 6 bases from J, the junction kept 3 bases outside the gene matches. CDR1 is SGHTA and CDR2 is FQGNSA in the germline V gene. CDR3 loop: CASSFGTGSNSPLHF. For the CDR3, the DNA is TGTGCCAGCAGCTTCGGGACAGGGAGTAATTCACCCCTCCACTTT.

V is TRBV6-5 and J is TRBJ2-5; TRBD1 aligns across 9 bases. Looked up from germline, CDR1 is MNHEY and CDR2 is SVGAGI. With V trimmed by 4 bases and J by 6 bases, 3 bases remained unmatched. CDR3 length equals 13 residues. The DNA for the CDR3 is TGTGCCAGCAGTTCACAGGGGGCGAAGACCCAGTACTTC. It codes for CASSSQGAKTQYF.

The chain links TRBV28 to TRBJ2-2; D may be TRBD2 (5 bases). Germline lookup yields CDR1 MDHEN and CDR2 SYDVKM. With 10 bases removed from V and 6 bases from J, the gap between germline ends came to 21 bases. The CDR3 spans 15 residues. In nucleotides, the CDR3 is TGTGCCAACTCGGGTCGGGGTTCCACACCCGGGGAGCTGTTTTTT. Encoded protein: CANSGRGSTPGELFF.

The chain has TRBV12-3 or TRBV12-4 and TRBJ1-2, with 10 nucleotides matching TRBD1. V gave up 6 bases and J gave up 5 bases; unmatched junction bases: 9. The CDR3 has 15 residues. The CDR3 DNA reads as TGTGCCAGCAGCCCAAGGGGGACAGGGGATTATGGCTACACCTTC. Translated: CASSPRGTGDYGYTF.

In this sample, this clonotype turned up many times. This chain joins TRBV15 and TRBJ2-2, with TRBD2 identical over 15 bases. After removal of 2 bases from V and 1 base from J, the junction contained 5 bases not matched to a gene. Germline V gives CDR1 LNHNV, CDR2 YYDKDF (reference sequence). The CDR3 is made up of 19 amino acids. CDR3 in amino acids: CATSRMGLAGGLNTGELFF. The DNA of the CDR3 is TGTGCCACCAGCAGAATGGGACTAGCGGGGGGACTGAACACCGGGGAGCTGTTTTTT.

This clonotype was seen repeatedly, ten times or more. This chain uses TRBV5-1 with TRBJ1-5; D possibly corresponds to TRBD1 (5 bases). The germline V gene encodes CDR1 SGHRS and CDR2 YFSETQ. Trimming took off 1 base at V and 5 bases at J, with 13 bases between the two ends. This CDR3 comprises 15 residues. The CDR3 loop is CASSLRGESYQPQHF. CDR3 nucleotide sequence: TGCGCCAGCAGCTTGAGGGGCGAAAGCTATCAGCCCCAGCATTTT.

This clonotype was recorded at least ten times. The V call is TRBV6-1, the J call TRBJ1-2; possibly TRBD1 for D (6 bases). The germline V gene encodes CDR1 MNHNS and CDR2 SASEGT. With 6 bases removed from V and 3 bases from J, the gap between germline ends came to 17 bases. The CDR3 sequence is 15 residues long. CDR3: CASRDPTGRYYGYTF. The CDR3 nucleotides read TGTGCCAGCAGAGACCCCACAGGGAGGTACTATGGCTACACCTTC.